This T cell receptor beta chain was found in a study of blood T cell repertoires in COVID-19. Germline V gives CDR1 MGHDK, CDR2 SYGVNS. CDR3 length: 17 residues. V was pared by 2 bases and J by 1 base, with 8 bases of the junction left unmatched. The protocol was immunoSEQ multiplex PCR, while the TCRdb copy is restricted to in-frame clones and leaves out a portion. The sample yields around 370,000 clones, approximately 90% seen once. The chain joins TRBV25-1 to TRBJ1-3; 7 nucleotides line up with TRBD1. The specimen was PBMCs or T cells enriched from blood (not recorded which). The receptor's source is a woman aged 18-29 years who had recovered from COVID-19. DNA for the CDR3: TGTGCCAGCAGTGAACGACAGGGTAAAGCTTCTGGAAACACCATATATTTT. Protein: CASSERQGKASGNTIYF.